This T cell receptor (beta chain) appears in the sequencing data of a study of T cell responses to AZD1222 COVID-19 vaccine (dated by TCRdb to the early 2020s). Background for the entire study: A total of just over 230 trial participants underwent TCR sequencing, of whom under 220 had received two doses of AZD1222 and around 25 had received two doses of the MenACWY control vaccine. Trial participants were enrolled by age into 18-55, 56-69 and 70-plus year subgroups, with approximately 150, 30 and 60 TCR-sequenced participants respectively.

The V end gives up 4 bases and the J end 7 bases, leaving 9 bases in the junction not matched to a gene. The CDR3 goes from the cysteine to the phenylalanine over 15 residues. CDR3 DNA only is kept here, 45 bases in frame from base 1. The germline V gene specifies KGHDR as CDR1 and SFDVKD as CDR2. Here is what the overall study found, with its caveats: Epitopes outside the regions mutated in the B.1.351 and B.1.1.7 variants were reportedly recognized by nearly half of the unique spike-specific TCRs. CD4 TCRs associated with the vaccine covered the entire spike protein, and the dominant responses were in regions 160-218 and 743-854. Conclusions about previously exposed vaccinees are limited, since just 6 or 7 AZD1222 recipients were seropositive for SARS-CoV-2 at baseline. Most participants were white British and females outnumbered males, and the authors suggested that clonal diversity may have been underestimated. Because no day 14 peak-response samples were available, the repertoires could be characterized only after the peak T cell response. The 56-69-year group was small, and its depth increase did not reach significance, likely because of low power. A significant rise in spike-specific TCR breadth and depth was observed after two AZD1222 doses relative to day 0 and relative to MenACWY recipients.

The CDR3 regions of human TCRbeta chains were subjected to immunosequencing. The authors' pipeline ran thus. Repertoire TCRs were matched against a reference library of SARS-CoV-2-specific TCRs generated with the MIRA antigen-specificity platform. Breadth was defined as the fraction of unique TCRs that were SARS-CoV-2-associated. Depth was defined as the fraction of total T cells that were SARS-CoV-2-associated. Each spike-specific TCR was assigned to its reactive spike region and to a CD4 or CD8 class using the MIRA data. Log10-transformed breadth and depth values were compared by one-way ANOVA with Sidak's multiple comparisons tests. The source is immuneACCESS, and TCRdb retained only in-frame sequences with V and J called. Part of the clones is not carried over; for the studies checked, unresolved V genes explain less than half of this, and the remainder is unexplained. From that table come the V and J calls and clone size; the DNA was used to work out D and trimming. The sample profile shows about 150,000 clones; 87% of them were found once. The top ten clonotypes cover about a tenth of the sample.

Concerning this clone itself: Its specific antigen is unknown. Nothing much larger sits one base from this clone, and base qualities are not available.

According to the study, the label for this sample's time point signals: about 28 days (+/-7) after the second vaccine dose. AZD1222 recipients given second doses at about 4 weeks or at about 12 weeks were pooled, since spike-specific TCR depth and breadth were not found to differ between the two schedules. Vaccinee samples came from UK trials COV001 and COV002, including a single-blind randomized controlled phase 2/3 trial of AZD1222 (ChAdOx1 nCoV-19) in healthy adults. For TCRbeta chain sequencing, PBMC samples from trial participants were taken at day 0 and at day 28 after the second dose. Sample: peripheral blood, taken 28 days after the second AZD1222 dose. The clonotype originates from an adult who received the AZD1222 COVID-19 vaccine. This receptor chain uses TRBV24-1 and TRBJ2-1, and TRBD1 aligns with 7 junction nucleotides. For the CDR3, the sequence is CATSDRTGSRNEQFF. The DNA sequence is given as TGTGCCACCAGTGACCGGACAGGTTCAAGGAATGAGCAGTTCTTC.